The 28 T cell receptor beta chains given below trace back to one sample, sequenced in a study of blood T cell repertoires in COVID-19. Profiled with immunoSEQ multiplex PCR; TCRdb holds only in-frame clones, not every one. The table shows around 260,000 clones, with 75% to 90% occurring only once. The material sequenced was peripheral blood. The receptors originated from a man aged 25 to 45 with acute or convalescent COVID-19.

The rearrangement uses TRBV19 and TRBJ2-4; 9 bases line up with TRBD1. CDR1 is LNHDA, CDR2 SQIVND, per germline (reference sequence). The CDR3 spans 17 residues. The V segment lost 0 bases and the J segment 0 bases; nucleotides outside the gene matches: 3. In DNA, the CDR3 is TGTGCCAGTAGTATAGATGGGACAGGGAAAGCCAAAAACATTCAGTACTTC. Translating it yields CASSIDGTGKAKNIQYF.

The chain is built from TRBV4-2 and TRBJ1-4, with TRBD1 matching 8 bases. The V gene end was trimmed by 5 bases and the J gene end by 5 bases; junction bases not matched to a gene: 4. The CDR3 runs 14 residues. The germline V gene encodes CDR1 LGHNA and CDR2 YNFKEQ. CDR3 loop: CASSFTGGNEKLFF. The CDR3 DNA is TGTGCCAGCAGCTTTACAGGGGGAAATGAAAAACTGTTTTTT.

J is TRBJ2-1 and V is TRBV6-5; possibly TRBD1 for D (6 bases). The CDR3 covers 14 residues. V shed 8 bases and J shed 9 bases, with 20 bases lying between them. CDR1 is MNHEY, CDR2 SVGAGI, per germline. This chain's CDR3 is CASPRTVGFGEQFF. The CDR3 nucleotides are TGTGCCAGCCCCCGGACAGTCGGCTTCGGTGAGCAGTTCTTC.

The chain employs TRBV7-9 and TRBJ1-1; 9 bases map to TRBD1. V lost 4 bases to trimming and J lost 7 bases; unmatched junction nucleotides: 7. The germline V gene encodes CDR1 SEHNR and CDR2 FQNEAQ (reference sequence). This CDR3 spans 14 amino acids. The CDR3 DNA reads as TGTGCCAGCAGCTCCTGGACAGGGGTCAATGAAGCTTTCTTT. It yields the protein CASSSWTGVNEAFF.

The rearrangement links TRBV14 to TRBJ2-3; 9 nucleotides agree with TRBD2. The ends lost 4 bases at V and 2 bases at J; junction bases unmatched: 10. This CDR3 is built from 17 residues. Germline CDR1 reads SGHDN; CDR2 reads FVKESK. The CDR3 DNA follows: TGTGCCAGCAGCCCCCCCCTCCGGACTAGCGCCACAGATACGCAGTATTTT. This gives the protein CASSPPLRTSATDTQYF.

The chain couples TRBV5-4 to TRBJ2-1, with TRBD2 matching over 8 bases. Germline V lookup: CDR1 SGHNT, CDR2 YYREEE (reference sequence). V shed 4 bases, J shed 5 bases, and the junction held 5 bases outside the gene matches. This CDR3 is 14 amino acids long. The CDR3 loop reads CASSGRLANNEQFF. CDR3 nucleotide sequence: TGTGCCAGCAGCGGGAGACTAGCGAACAATGAGCAGTTCTTC.

V gene TRBV30 combines with J gene TRBJ1-5; 9 bases line up with TRBD1. With 1 base clipped from V and 7 bases from J, the junction kept 5 bases outside the gene matches. Germline V gene data show CDR1 as GTSNPN and CDR2 as SVGIG (reference sequence). This CDR3 is 14 amino acids long. The CDR3 DNA is TGTGCCTGGAGTGCCGGGACAGGGACCCAGCCCCAGCATTTT. It specifies CAWSAGTGTQPQHF.

The chain is built from TRBV7-9 and TRBJ2-3; 11 positions agree with TRBD2. Looked up from germline, CDR1 is SEHNR and CDR2 is FQNEAQ (reference sequence). V dropped 5 bases and J dropped 0; count of bases not matched to a gene: 4. The CDR3 totals 16 residues. The CDR3 DNA is TGTGCCAGCAGCAATGGGACTAGCGGAAGCACAGATACGCAGTATTTT. Protein: CASSNGTSGSTDTQYF.

The chain is built from TRBV10-3 and TRBJ1-5, with a tentative D call TRBD1 (5 bases). Germline CDR1 reads ENHRY; CDR2 reads SYGVKD. V was shortened by 3 bases and J by 3 bases, with 9 bases between the two germline ends. This CDR3 has 14 amino acids. The CDR3 DNA is TGTGCCATCAGTGAAGGGGCGCACAATCAGCCCCAGCATTTT. It yields the protein CAISEGAHNQPQHF.

This clone was recorded once. V is TRBV5-1 and J is TRBJ2-1; 11 nucleotides agree with TRBD2. V shed 6 bases, J shed 2 bases, and the junction held 7 bases outside the gene matches. Germline V lookup: CDR1 SGHRS, CDR2 YFSETQ. The CDR3 is 16 amino acids. CDR3 residues: CASTRGTSGTYNEQFF. The CDR3 DNA reads TGCGCCAGCACCCGAGGGACTAGCGGCACCTACAATGAGCAGTTCTTC.

The chain carries TRBV28 and TRBJ2-1, with 10 bases matching TRBD1. Germline V CDR1 and CDR2: MDHEN, SYDVKM. The V gene end was trimmed by 1 base and the J gene end by 15 bases; junction bases not matched to a gene: 6. This CDR3 is built from 13 residues. The CDR3 loop reads CASSLFPGQGSFF. The CDR3 DNA sequence: TGTGCCAGCAGTTTATTTCCGGGACAGGGGTCGTTCTTC.

The chain combines TRBV5-4 with TRBJ2-7, with a weak D call TRBD2 (5 bases). V gave up 1 base and J gave up 2 bases, with 10 bases separating them. Germline assignment: CDR1 SGHNT and CDR2 YYREEE (reference sequence). The CDR3 is 14 residues long. CDR3 amino acids: CASSLPGGPYEQYF. The DNA of the CDR3 is TGTGCCAGCAGCTTGCCCGGCGGGCCCTACGAGCAGTACTTC. The full variable domain, in which reference TRBV5-4 and TRBJ2-7 provide the parts outside the CDR3, is ETGVTQSPTHLIKTRGQQVTLRCSSQSGHNTVSWYQQALGQGPQFIFQYYREEENGRGNFPPRFSGLQFPNYSSELNVNALELDDSALYLCASSLPGGPYEQYFGPGTRLTVT.

This clone was picked up a small number of times. The chain links TRBV10-3 to TRBJ2-3; TRBD2 aligns across 10 bases. The junction had 4 bases not matched to a gene; V was cut back by 6 bases and J by 4 bases. The germline CDR1 and CDR2 sequences are ENHRY and SYGVKD. This CDR3 has 14 residues. The CDR3 reads CAIRMSGGADTQYF. For the CDR3, the DNA is TGTGCCATCAGGATGAGCGGGGGGGCAGATACGCAGTATTTT.

This clone was seen only once. The genes are TRBV18 and TRBJ2-7, with 7 bases matching TRBD1. The V and J ends lost 2 bases and 0 bases, in that order; junction bases with no gene match: 4. The CDR3 has 15 amino acids. Germline CDR1 reads KGHSH; CDR2 reads LQKENI. CDR3 sequence (DNA): TGTGCCAGCTCACCAGACAGGGTGAGCTCCTACGAGCAGTACTTC. It codes for CASSPDRVSSYEQYF.

The chain carries TRBV6-6 and TRBJ1-2; 7 bases line up with TRBD1. Germline V gives CDR1 MNHNY, CDR2 SVGAGI (reference sequence). The CDR3 contains 14 residues. The trim removed 2 bases at V and 9 bases at J, leaving 9 bases unmatched. The DNA for the CDR3 is TGTGCCAGCAGTTACAGAGGGACAGCACGACGCTACACCTTC. This sequence encodes CASSYRGTARRYTF.

The chain has TRBV7-5 and TRBJ1-1; the tabulated D call, TRBD1, remains unverified against the DNA. TRBV7-5 represents a pseudogene. The CDR3 loop spans 17 amino acids. CDR3 region: CARSYDPKTGMNTEAFF. The CDR3 nucleotides read TGTGCCAGAAGCTACGACCCTAAGACAGGAATGAACACTGAAGCTTTCTTT.

The chain couples TRBV9 to TRBJ2-3; 8 positions match TRBD2. Germline V gene lookup returns CDR1 SGDLS and CDR2 YYNGEE. The CDR3 has 15 residues. J lost 1 base, V lost 3 bases, and 4 bases had no gene match. The CDR3 is CASSAREAGTDTQYF. DNA of the CDR3: TGTGCCAGCAGCGCGCGGGAGGCGGGCACAGATACGCAGTATTTT. The full variable domain, rest sourced from reference TRBV9 and TRBJ2-3, is DSGVTQTPKHLITATGQRVTLRCSPRSGDLSVYWYQQSLDQGLQFLIQYYNGEERAKGNILERFSAQQFPDLHSELNLSSLELGDSALYFCASSAREAGTDTQYFGPGTRLTVL.

This clone appeared a few times. This chain uses TRBV28 with TRBJ1-5, with D possibly being TRBD1 (5 bases). Germline V gives CDR1 MDHEN, CDR2 SYDVKM. The CDR3 is 16 amino acids. Trimming cost V 6 bases and J 3 bases, with 18 bases left between them. DNA of the CDR3: TGTGCCAGCAGCCCATTTATGGGGGGTTTCAATCAGCCCCAGCATTTT. Residues: CASSPFMGGFNQPQHF.

The chain uses TRBV27 and TRBJ2-1; 7 bases are shared with TRBD1. Per germline, CDR1 MNHEY and CDR2 SMNVEV (reference sequence). Losses at the gene ends were 5 bases for V and 8 bases for J; bases not matched to a gene: 6. This CDR3 contains 13 residues. In DNA form, the CDR3 reads TGTGCCAGCAGTGTATACAGGGGCCATGAGCAGTTCTTC. It specifies CASSVYRGHEQFF.

This clone was found a few times. This chain joins TRBV5-1 and TRBJ2-2; 7 bases match TRBD2. The length of the CDR3 is 13 residues. Trimming at V came to 3 bases and at J to 6 bases, leaving 2 bases not matched to a gene. The V gene's germline CDR1 is SGHRS and CDR2 YFSETQ. CDR3 in DNA: TGCGCCAGCAGCTGGCGGGAGTCCGGGGAGCTGTTTTTT. Its translation is CASSWRESGELFF.

The genes are TRBV19 and TRBJ2-3; no clear D gene. The germline V gene has CDR1 LNHDA and CDR2 SQIVND (reference sequence). The CDR3 totals 13 residues. Deletions cut 5 bases from V and 6 bases from J, with 12 bases between. The CDR3 is CASSPSSRDTQYF. DNA for the CDR3: TGTGCCAGTAGTCCTTCCTCCAGGGATACGCAGTATTTT.

The V call is TRBV9, the J call TRBJ2-5, with 11 bases fitting TRBD2. V gave up 3 bases and J gave up 0 bases; unmatched junction bases: 4. The CDR3 has 16 amino acids. CDR1 and CDR2 (germline): SGDLS, YYNGEE. This CDR3 reads CASSGSGGVYQETQYF. DNA of the CDR3: TGTGCCAGCAGCGGTAGCGGGGGGGTCTACCAAGAGACCCAGTACTTC.

This clone was seen a handful of times. CDR3 region: CASSFGGVGTDTQYF. The CDR3 nucleotides are TGCGCCAGCAGCTTCGGAGGTGTTGGCACAGATACGCAGTATTTT. V and J are TRBV5-1 and TRBJ2-3; perhaps TRBD2 as D (5 bases). V lost 2 bases and J lost 1, with 11 bases in between. The CDR3 spans 15 residues. Germline values: CDR1 SGHRS, CDR2 YFSETQ.

This rearrangement joins TRBV6-6 to TRBJ2-2; 7 bases are a match to TRBD1. The CDR3 extends over 14 amino acids. Germline assignment: CDR1 MNHNY and CDR2 SVGAGI (reference sequence). The J segment lost 6 bases and the V segment lost 7 bases, leaving 8 bases of the junction unmatched. CDR3 sequence reads: CASIETGKSGELFF. The CDR3 DNA sequence: TGTGCCAGCATCGAGACAGGGAAATCCGGGGAGCTGTTTTTT.

This clone appeared once. The V call is TRBV7-2, the J call TRBJ2-5; 8 positions agree with TRBD2. V dropped 3 bases and J dropped 6; count of bases not matched to a gene: 9. CDR3 size: 15 residues. Germline CDR1 reads SGHTA; CDR2 reads FQGNSA. This chain's CDR3 is CASSFSGGARKTQYF. The CDR3 nucleotides read TGTGCCAGCAGCTTTTCCGGGGGGGCCAGAAAGACCCAGTACTTC.

The chain recombines TRBV28 with TRBJ2-1, with D possibly TRBD2 on 6 matching bases. Between the trimmed V and J ends, which lost 6 bases and 5 bases, there was a span of 20 bases. Germline V gene lookup returns CDR1 MDHEN and CDR2 SYDVKM. CDR3 length: 16 amino acids. This chain's CDR3 is CASRRGGKLPHNEQFF. The CDR3 region has the DNA TGTGCCAGCAGACGTGGCGGGAAGCTTCCCCACAATGAGCAGTTCTTC.

The V and J genes are TRBV24-1 and TRBJ2-3; TRBD1 aligns across 8 bases. Germline V gives CDR1 KGHDR, CDR2 SFDVKD. After removal of 5 bases from V and 4 bases from J, the junction contained 10 bases not matched to a gene. CDR3 length equals 16 residues. The CDR3, as DNA: TGTGCCACCAGTGGCTCGGACGGGGGACAGGCAGATACGCAGTATTTT. Translated: CATSGSDGGQADTQYF.

Regarding this clone: Other DNA variants within this sample encode the same CDR3. This chain links TRBV5-6 with TRBJ1-5, with D uncertain. This CDR3 comprises 12 residues. Germline-derived CDR1 and CDR2 are SGHDT and YYEEEE. Trimming pared 3 bases from V and 4 bases from J, leaving 5 bases between. CDR3 region: CASSSLNQPQHF. CDR3 nucleotide sequence: TGTGCCAGCAGCTCGTTGAATCAGCCCCAGCATTTT.